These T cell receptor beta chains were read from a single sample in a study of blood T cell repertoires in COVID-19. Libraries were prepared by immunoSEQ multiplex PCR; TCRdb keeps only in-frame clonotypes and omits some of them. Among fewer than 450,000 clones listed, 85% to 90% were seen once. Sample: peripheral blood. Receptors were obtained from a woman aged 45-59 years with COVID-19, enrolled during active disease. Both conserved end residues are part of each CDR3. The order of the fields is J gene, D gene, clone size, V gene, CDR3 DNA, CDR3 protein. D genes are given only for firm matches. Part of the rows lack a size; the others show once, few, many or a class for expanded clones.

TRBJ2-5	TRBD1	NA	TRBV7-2	TGTGCCAGCACCTCGGACAGGGGGCGAGAGACCCAGTACTTC	CASTSDRGRETQYF
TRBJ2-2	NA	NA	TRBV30	TGTGCCTGGAGTGTTATATCCGGGGAGCTGTTTTTT	CAWSVISGELFF
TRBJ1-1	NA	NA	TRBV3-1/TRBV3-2	TGTGCCAGCAGCCAAGGCGGACGTCCAAGGGGCACTGAAGCTTTCTTT	CASSQGGRPRGTEAFF
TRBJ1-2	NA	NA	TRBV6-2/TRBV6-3	TGTGCCAGCAGTTACTTAGCCAGGGGACGAACAACGTACTATGGCTACACCTTC	CASSYLARGRTTYYGYTF
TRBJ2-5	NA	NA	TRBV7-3	TGTGCCAGCAGCTTTTACTCTCAAGAGACCCAGTACTTC	CASSFYSQETQYF
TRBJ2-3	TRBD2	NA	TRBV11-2	TGTGCCAGCAGCCCCCAGGCGGGAGGGAAGTATACGCAGTATTTT	CASSPQAGGKYTQYF
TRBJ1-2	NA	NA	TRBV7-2	TGTGCCAGCAGCTATTTGGGACAATGGGGCTACACCTTC	CASSYLGQWGYTF
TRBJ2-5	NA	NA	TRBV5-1	TGCGCCAGCCGACTGTTGGGACAATCTGAGACCCAGTACTTC	CASRLLGQSETQYF
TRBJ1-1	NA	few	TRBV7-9	TGTGCCAGCAGCCAGACGACAGCCGGCACTGAAGCTTTCTTT	CASSQTTAGTEAFF
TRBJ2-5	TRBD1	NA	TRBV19	TGTGCCAGTAGTCCTGTGGACAGGGGTATCCAAGAGACCCAGTACTTC	CASSPVDRGIQETQYF
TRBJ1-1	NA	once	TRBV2	TGTGCCAGCAGTGGTCGAACACCAAAAGCTTTCTTT	CASSGRTPKAFF
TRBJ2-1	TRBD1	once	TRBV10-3	TGTGCCATCAGTAGAGGACAGGGTTACAATGAGCAGTTCTTC	CAISRGQGYNEQFF
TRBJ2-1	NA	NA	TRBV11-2	TGTGCCAGCAGCGTGGGACTCCCGGGGTTGGATGAGCAGTTCTTC	CASSVGLPGLDEQFF
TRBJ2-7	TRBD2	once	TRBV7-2	TGTGCCAGCAGCTTAGGGACAGTCGGGAGGGTACTCGAGCAGTACTTC	CASSLGTVGRVLEQYF
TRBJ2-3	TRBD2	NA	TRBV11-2	TGTGCCAGCAGCTTAGGGAGACTAGCGGGAATAATCACAGATACGCAGTATTTT	CASSLGRLAGIITDTQYF
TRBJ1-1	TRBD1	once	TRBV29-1	TGCAGCGTTGAACCCAGACAGGGATCCACTGAAGCTTTCTTT	CSVEPRQGSTEAFF
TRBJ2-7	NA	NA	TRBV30	TGTGCCTGGAGGCGCGTGGTCTTACCTTACGAGCAGTACTTC	CAWRRVVLPYEQYF
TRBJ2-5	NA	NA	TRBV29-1	TGCAGCGTCGAAGGTCTAGGGGGAGGGCCTTCACGAGAGACCCAGTACTTC	CSVEGLGGGPSRETQYF
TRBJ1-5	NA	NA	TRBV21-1	TGTGCCAGCAGCAAAGGTCCAAAGCGGTGTAGCAATCAGCCCCAGCATTTT	CASSKGPKRCSNQPQHF
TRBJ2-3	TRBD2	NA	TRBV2	TGTGCCAGCACTAGACTAGCGGGAGTTGCAGATACGCAGTATTTT	CASTRLAGVADTQYF
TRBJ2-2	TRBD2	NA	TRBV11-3	TGTGCCAGCAGCCCCGGGGGGACGAACACCGGGGAGCTGTTTTTT	CASSPGGTNTGELFF
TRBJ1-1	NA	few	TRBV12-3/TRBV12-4	TGTGCCAGCAGCATTTACACTGAAGCTTTCTTT	CASSIYTEAFF
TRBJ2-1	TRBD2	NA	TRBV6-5	TGTGCCAGCACTACAATGCGGGAGTGGCAGTTCTTC	CASTTMREWQFF
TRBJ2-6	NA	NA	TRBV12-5	TGTGCTAGTGGTTTGTCGAGACAGGCTGGGGCCAACGTCCTGACTTTC	CASGLSRQAGANVLTF
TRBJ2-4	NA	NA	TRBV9	TGTGCCAGCAGCCCCTATGGAGGCAAGGGAAACATTCAGTACTTC	CASSPYGGKGNIQYF
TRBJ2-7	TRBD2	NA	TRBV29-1	TGCAGCGGCGGAACAGCGGGAGAGGCCGAGCAGTACTTC	CSGGTAGEAEQYF
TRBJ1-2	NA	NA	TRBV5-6	TGTGCCAGCAGCTTGTTCCCCCCGCGGGGAGGAGGCTACACCTTC	CASSLFPPRGGGYTF
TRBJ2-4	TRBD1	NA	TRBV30	TGTGCCTGGAGTGGACAGGGGTACGGCATTCAGTACTTC	CAWSGQGYGIQYF
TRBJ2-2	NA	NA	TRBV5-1	TGCGCCAGCAGCTTGGAGGCGGGGTTGGGCACCGGGGAGCTGTTTTTT	CASSLEAGLGTGELFF
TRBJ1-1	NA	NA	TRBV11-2	TGTGCCAGCAGCTCCCGGGACATTAGATCCACTGAAGCTTTCTTT	CASSSRDIRSTEAFF
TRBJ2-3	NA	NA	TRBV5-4	TGTGCCAGCAGTTCCTCCGGGACATATCATCCAGATACGCAGTATTTT	CASSSSGTYHPDTQYF
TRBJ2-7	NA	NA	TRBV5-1	TGCGCCAGCAGTTTCGGAACAGGGAACCTCTACGAGCAGTACTTC	CASSFGTGNLYEQYF
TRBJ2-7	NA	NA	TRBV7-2	TGTGCCAGCAGCTTAGGAGTTCCCTACGAGCAGTACTTC	CASSLGVPYEQYF